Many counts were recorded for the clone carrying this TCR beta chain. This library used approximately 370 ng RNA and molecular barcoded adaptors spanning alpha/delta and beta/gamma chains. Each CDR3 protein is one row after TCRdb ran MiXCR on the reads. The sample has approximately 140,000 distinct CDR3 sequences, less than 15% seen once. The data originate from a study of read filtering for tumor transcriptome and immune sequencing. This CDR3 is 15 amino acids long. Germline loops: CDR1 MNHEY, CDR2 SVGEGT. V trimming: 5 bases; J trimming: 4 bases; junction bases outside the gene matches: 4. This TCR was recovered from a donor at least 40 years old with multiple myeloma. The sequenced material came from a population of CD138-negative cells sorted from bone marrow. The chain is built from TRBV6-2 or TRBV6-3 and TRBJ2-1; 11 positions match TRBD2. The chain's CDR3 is CASSPTSGGYNEQFF. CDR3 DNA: TGTGCCAGCAGTCCTACTAGCGGGGGTTACAATGAGCAGTTCTTC.